A single sample is the source of the 29 T cell receptor beta chains below, sequenced in a study of T cell responses to AZD1222 COVID-19 vaccine. Here immunoSEQ multiplex PCR was the method, and the copy in TCRdb shows in-frame clones only, minus some. This table holds 140,000 to 150,000 clones, around 89% found once. The source was peripheral blood, collected on day 0 of AZD1222 vaccination. Every receptor here comes from an adult in good health.

The rearrangement uses TRBV15 and TRBJ1-5; D is undetermined. There are 14 residues in the CDR3. Germline CDR1 is LNHNV and CDR2 is YYDKDF (reference sequence). V was cut by 0 bases and J by 6 bases, with 9 bases left in between. In DNA, the CDR3 is TGTGCCACCAGCAGAGATACAGCAGGTCAGCCCCAGCATTTT. Translation gives CATSRDTAGQPQHF. Based on the CDR3 plus reference TRBV15 and TRBJ1-5, the full variable domain is DAMVIQNPRYQVTQFGKPVTLSCSQTLNHNVMYWYQQKSSQAPKLLFHYYDKDFNNEADTPDNFQSRRPNTSFCFLDIRSPGLGDTAMYLCATSRDTAGQPQHFGDGTRLSIL.

The J gene is TRBJ2-7, the V gene TRBV18; tentative D call: TRBD2 (6 bases). The CDR3 loop spans 14 amino acids. Germline CDR1 and CDR2: KGHSH and LQKENI. Trimming took 5 bases from V and 0 from J, leaving 11 bases between them. The CDR3 nucleotides read TGTGCCAGCTCAAGCACCGGGAGCTCCTACGAGCAGTACTTC. Amino acids: CASSSTGSSYEQYF.

The V call is TRBV28, the J call TRBJ1-2, with D possibly matching TRBD1 (6 bases). CDR1 and CDR2 (germline): MDHEN, SYDVKM. Between the trimmed V and J ends, which lost 6 bases and 1 base, there was a span of 18 bases. The CDR3 spans 16 residues. The CDR3 region is CASRPEGGGGNYGYTF. CDR3 in DNA: TGTGCCAGCAGGCCGGAAGGGGGTGGGGGTAACTATGGCTACACCTTC.

This clone was found once. The chain uses TRBV5-1 and TRBJ1-5; no firm D call. Germline lookup yields CDR1 SGHRS and CDR2 YFSETQ. The CDR3 runs 15 residues. Trimming shortened V by 1 base and J by 2 bases, and 10 bases separated the two germline ends. CDR3 amino acids: CASSLSPSGNQPQHF. Here the CDR3 DNA reads TGCGCCAGCAGCTTGTCTCCCTCGGGCAATCAGCCCCAGCATTTT.

The chain carries TRBV3-1 (or the pseudogene TRBV3-2) and TRBJ1-2; D not resolved. V shed 6 bases and J shed 0 bases, with 14 bases lying between them. CDR1 is LGHDT, CDR2 YNNKEL, per germline (reference sequence). CDR3 length equals 15 residues. CDR3 in amino acids: CASSRRGGTNYGYTF. In nucleotides, the CDR3 is TGTGCCAGCAGTCGACGTGGCGGGACTAACTATGGCTACACCTTC.

V is TRBV6-5 and J is TRBJ2-7; maybe TRBD1 (5 bases). The CDR3 extends over 14 amino acids. V lost 6 bases and J 0 bases, leaving 12 bases between the germline ends. Germline V gene data show CDR1 as MNHEY and CDR2 as SVGAGI. The CDR3 nucleotides are TGTGCCAGCAGCCCCGACAGAAGCTCCTACGAGCAGTACTTC. This sequence encodes CASSPDRSSYEQYF.

This clone was seen a few times. This chain links TRBV28 with TRBJ2-3; the D gene is possibly TRBD2 (5 bases). With 5 bases removed from V and 1 base from J, the gap between germline ends came to 16 bases. Germline V gene lookup returns CDR1 MDHEN and CDR2 SYDVKM. CDR3 size: 16 residues. The CDR3 DNA sequence: TGTGCCAGCAGTCTACTAGGTTTTTCTCGCACAGATACGCAGTATTTT. It encodes CASSLLGFSRTDTQYF.

The chain joins TRBV2 to TRBJ2-6; D perhaps matches TRBD2 (5 bases). V was trimmed by 4 bases and J by 1 base, leaving 8 bases between them. The V gene's germline CDR1 is SNHLY and CDR2 FYNNEI. The CDR3 length is 15 residues. This CDR3 reads CASSGTVSGANVLTF. The CDR3 nucleotides read TGTGCCAGCAGTGGGACTGTATCTGGGGCCAACGTCCTGACTTTC.

The chain uses TRBV9 and TRBJ2-3; 9 bases agree with TRBD2. V shed 0 bases, J shed 4 bases, and the junction held 6 bases outside the gene matches. The germline gives CDR1 SGDLS, CDR2 YYNGEE. The CDR3 extends over 16 amino acids. The CDR3, as DNA: TGTGCCAGCAGCGTAGGGCTAGCGGGACGGGCAGATACGCAGTATTTT. Its protein is CASSVGLAGRADTQYF.

The chain employs TRBV7-7 and TRBJ1-3, with D maybe TRBD1 (5 bases). V gave up 5 bases and J gave up 0 bases, with 14 bases separating them. CDR3 length equals 16 residues. Germline assignment: CDR1 SSHAT and CDR2 FNYEAQ (reference sequence). CDR3: CASSLGTPFSGNTIYF. For the CDR3, the DNA is TGTGCCAGCAGCCTAGGGACGCCCTTCTCTGGAAACACCATATATTTT.

The chain links TRBV25-1 to TRBJ1-6, with TRBD1 matching over 7 bases. Germline CDR1 MGHDK, CDR2 SYGVNS. Germline trimming cut 0 bases from V and 7 bases from J; bases unmatched to any gene: 6. The CDR3 loop spans 16 amino acids. Here the CDR3 DNA reads TGTGCCAGCAGTGAATATATAGGAGGGGGCAATTCACCCCTCCACTTT. Translating gives CASSEYIGGGNSPLHF.

This chain uses TRBV24-1 with TRBJ1-1, with a possible D match to TRBD1 (5 bases). The germline V gene encodes CDR1 KGHDR and CDR2 SFDVKD. The CDR3 extends over 14 amino acids. Deletions cut 5 bases from V and 0 bases from J, with 9 bases between. CDR3 DNA sequence: TGTGCCACCAGTGCGGGGGGGGTGAACACTGAAGCTTTCTTT. It codes for CATSAGGVNTEAFF.

The genes are TRBV28 and TRBJ1-5, with a possible D match to TRBD1 (6 bases). The CDR3 extends over 15 amino acids. The V and J ends lost 3 bases and 7 bases respectively, with 16 bases between them. From germline, CDR1 is MDHEN and CDR2 SYDVKM. This CDR3 reads CASSFPQGNNQPQHF. In nucleotides, the CDR3 is TGTGCCAGCAGTTTCCCGCAGGGGAATAACCAGCCCCAGCATTTT.

This clone turned up a few times. V gene TRBV4-1 combines with J gene TRBJ2-7; D might be TRBD1 or TRBD2, each matching 5 bases. The CDR3 covers 16 residues. V gave up 1 base and J gave up 2 bases, with 15 bases separating them. Looked up from germline, CDR1 is MGHRA and CDR2 is YSYEKL. The CDR3 loop reads CASSQVTGTTPYEQYF. As DNA, the CDR3 is TGCGCCAGCAGCCAAGTTACGGGGACGACACCCTACGAGCAGTACTTC.

This chain connects TRBV14 to TRBJ2-6; D is possibly TRBD1 (5 bases). V was trimmed by 1 base and J by 2 bases, leaving 6 bases between them. This CDR3 spans 15 amino acids. CDR1 is SGHDN, CDR2 FVKESK, per germline. CDR3 nucleotides: TGTGCCAGCAGCCAAGGGGGCGCTGGGGCCAACGTCCTGACTTTC. As protein: CASSQGGAGANVLTF.

The chain carries TRBV19 and TRBJ2-5; 10 nucleotides agree with TRBD2. This CDR3 has 15 amino acids. The germline gives CDR1 LNHDA, CDR2 SQIVND (reference sequence). J gave up 7 bases and V 3 bases, and 8 bases lay outside the gene matches. The CDR3 region is CASSMRTSGPSTQYF. The CDR3 DNA reads as TGTGCCAGTAGTATGAGGACTAGCGGACCGTCGACCCAGTACTTC.

This chain links TRBV28 with TRBJ1-5; 7 bases agree with TRBD1. The germline gives CDR1 MDHEN, CDR2 SYDVKM. The junction had 7 bases not matched to a gene; V was cut back by 4 bases and J by 4 bases. The CDR3 length is 15 residues. CDR3 residues: CASSSPTGPNQPQHF. CDR3 sequence (DNA): TGTGCCAGCAGTTCCCCGACAGGGCCGAATCAGCCCCAGCATTTT.

The V call is TRBV7-9, the J call TRBJ1-2, with TRBD1 as a possible D gene (5 bases). Germline values: CDR1 SEHNR, CDR2 FQNEAQ (reference sequence). The CDR3 consists of 17 residues. The V gene lost 1 base and the J gene lost 2 bases, with 17 bases spanning the gap. CDR3 bases: TGTGCCAGCAGCTTAGGAGAGGGGTCGGAAGTGAACTATGGCTACACCTTC. It codes for CASSLGEGSEVNYGYTF.

V gene TRBV2 combines with J gene TRBJ2-1, with 8 bases aligning to TRBD1. Germline CDR1 reads SNHLY; CDR2 reads FYNNEI. The V segment lost 8 bases and the J segment 2 bases; nucleotides outside the gene matches: 2. This CDR3 is built from 13 residues. For the CDR3, the DNA is TGTGCCAGCGGCAGGGGGCCCTACAATGAGCAGTTCTTC. Its protein product is CASGRGPYNEQFF.

The chain carries TRBV7-2 and TRBJ2-7; 8 bases are a match to TRBD2. Germline CDR1 SGHTA, CDR2 FQGNSA. The CDR3 runs 13 residues. The trim removed 11 bases at V and 6 bases at J, leaving 12 bases unmatched. This CDR3 is CAGGGPSRSEQYF. The CDR3 coding sequence is TGTGCCGGCGGGGGGCCTAGCCGGTCCGAGCAGTACTTC.

V gene TRBV9 combines with J gene TRBJ2-1; D is perhaps TRBD1 (6 bases). The ends were cut back, 4 bases at V and 7 bases at J, with 15 bases in the middle. The germline CDR1 and CDR2 sequences are SGDLS and YYNGEE. The CDR3 totals 14 residues. The CDR3 here is CASSHVGGVNEQFF. CDR3 coding DNA: TGTGCCAGCAGCCACGTAGGGGGTGTGAATGAGCAGTTCTTC.

The CDR3, as DNA: TGTGCCAGCAAGGAGACTAACTCTTACAATGAGCAGTTCTTC. Protein: CASKETNSYNEQFF. This chain joins TRBV6-5 and TRBJ2-1, with D possibly being TRBD2 (5 bases). The CDR3 totals 14 residues. The germline V gene has CDR1 MNHEY and CDR2 SVGAGI. Trimming pared 7 bases from V and 4 bases from J, leaving 14 bases between.

This clone was seen a single time. V usage is TRBV6-5 and J usage is TRBJ2-7; D possibly matches TRBD1 or TRBD2 (5 bases each). The ends were cut back, 0 bases at V and 0 bases at J, with 12 bases in the middle. The germline CDR1 and CDR2 sequences are MNHEY and SVGAGI. The CDR3 has 16 residues. The CDR3 nucleotides read TGTGCCAGCAGTTACTCGGGACGGGTGAGCTCCTACGAGCAGTACTTC. It codes for CASSYSGRVSSYEQYF.

The V and J genes are TRBV7-9 and TRBJ1-3; a weak D match, TRBD1 (5 bases). The CDR3 sequence is 18 residues long. Germline V gene data show CDR1 as SEHNR and CDR2 as FQNEAQ (reference sequence). V lost 2 bases to trimming and J lost 0 bases, with 17 bases between them. CDR3 protein: CASSLYIPGGSSGNTIYF. CDR3 nucleotides: TGTGCCAGCAGCTTATATATCCCGGGGGGGAGCTCTGGAAACACCATATATTTT.

This rearrangement joins TRBV13 to TRBJ1-2; perhaps TRBD1 as D (6 bases). Germline CDR1 and CDR2: PRHDT and FYEKMQ (reference sequence). The CDR3 contains 14 residues. Trimming took off 5 bases at V and 2 bases at J, with 12 bases between the two ends. CDR3 amino acids: CASSLRTANYGYTF. The CDR3 DNA sequence: TGTGCCAGCAGCCTCCGGACAGCCAACTATGGCTACACCTTC.

This chain links TRBV24-1 with TRBJ2-2, with a tentative D call TRBD1 (6 bases). V gave up 3 bases and J gave up 9 bases, with 16 bases separating them. Germline V gives CDR1 KGHDR, CDR2 SFDVKD. The CDR3 is made up of 15 amino acids. The chain's CDR3 is CATSDPTEGDRELFF. In DNA form, the CDR3 reads TGTGCCACCAGTGATCCGACAGAGGGGGACAGGGAGCTGTTTTTT.

This clone was seen a single time. This rearrangement joins TRBV24-1 to TRBJ1-5; D unclear. Per germline, CDR1 KGHDR and CDR2 SFDVKD. This CDR3 is built from 16 residues. Trimming took off 7 bases at V and 6 bases at J, with 21 bases between the two ends. The CDR3 spells CATSPSGSLPFQPQHF. Written as DNA, the CDR3 is TGTGCCACCAGCCCTTCCGGCTCGTTACCTTTTCAGCCCCAGCATTTT.

V gene TRBV7-6 combines with J gene TRBJ1-1; no firm D call. Trimming removed 3 bases at V and 11 bases at J, with 10 bases between. The CDR3 loop spans 11 amino acids. The germline CDR1 and CDR2 sequences are SGHVS and FNYEAQ. The CDR3 spells CASSLDRRAFF. Written as DNA, the CDR3 is TGTGCCAGCAGCTTGGACCGGAGGGCTTTCTTT.

This chain uses TRBV6-5 with TRBJ1-2; tentatively, D is TRBD1 (5 bases). The V end lost 4 bases, the J end lost 2 bases, and 8 bases lay between the germline ends. This CDR3 region has 13 residues. Germline-derived CDR1 and CDR2 are MNHEY and SVGAGI. This CDR3 is CASSSPGNYGYTF. CDR3 coding DNA: TGTGCCAGCAGTTCCCCAGGGAACTATGGCTACACCTTC.